This T cell receptor (beta chain) was identified in a study of cytomegalovirus exposure and HLA in healthy donors. PCR was performed using 60 Vbeta and 13 Jbeta primers. This table comes from immunoSEQ multiplex PCR, and its TCRdb copy is limited to in-frame clones, with some not included. The sample shows 70,000 to 95,000 clones, 65% to 80% of them seen only once. Germline V gene sequence: CDR1 KGHSH, CDR2 LQKENI. V shed 4 bases, J shed 7 bases, and the junction held 12 bases outside the gene matches. The CDR3 sequence is 17 residues long. Study-level points and caveats: The study designated around 150 TCR beta chains cytomegalovirus-associated. Fewer N-insertions than the approximately 700-donor mean were reportedly shown by an Asian-associated ancestry cluster in a later analysis. Data from an earlier analysis indicated that most TCR beta V segments were productive either about 87% or about 30% of the time.

On this clone itself: Its target is unknown.

This chain connects TRBV18 to TRBJ2-2; 10 bases map to TRBD1. This receptor was identified in a man under 40 in good health and CMV-seropositive. The sequencing sample was made of PBMCs. The CDR3 protein is CASSHGPGQGVGGELFF. The CDR3 DNA reads as TGTGCCAGCTCACACGGCCCCGGACAGGGGGTCGGCGGGGAGCTGTTTTTT.